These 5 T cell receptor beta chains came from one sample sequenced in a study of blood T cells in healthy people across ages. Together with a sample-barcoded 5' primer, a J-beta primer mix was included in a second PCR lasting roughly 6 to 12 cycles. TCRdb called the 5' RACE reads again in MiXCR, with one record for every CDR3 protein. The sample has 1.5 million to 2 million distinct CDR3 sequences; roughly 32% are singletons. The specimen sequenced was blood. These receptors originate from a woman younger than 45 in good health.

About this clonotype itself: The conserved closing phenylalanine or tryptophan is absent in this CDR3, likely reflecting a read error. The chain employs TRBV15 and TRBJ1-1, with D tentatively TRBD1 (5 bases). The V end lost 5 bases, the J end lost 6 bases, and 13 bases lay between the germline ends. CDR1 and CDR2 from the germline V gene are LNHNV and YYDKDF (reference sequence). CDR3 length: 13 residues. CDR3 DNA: TGTGCCACCAGCCATCGGGAGGGGCCTGAAGCTTTCTTG. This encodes CATSHREGPEAFL.

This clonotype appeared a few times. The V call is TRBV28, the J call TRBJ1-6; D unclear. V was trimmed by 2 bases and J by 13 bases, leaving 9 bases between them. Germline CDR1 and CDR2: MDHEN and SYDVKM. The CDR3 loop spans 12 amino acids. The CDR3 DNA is TGTGCCAGCAGTTTAAGAGTAGACCCCCTCCACTTT. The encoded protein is CASSLRVDPLHF. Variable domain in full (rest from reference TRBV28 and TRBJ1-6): DVKVTQSSRYLVKRTGEKVFLECVQDMDHENMFWYRQDPGLGLRLIYFSYDVKMKEKGDIPEGYSVSREKKERFSLILESASTNQTSMYLCASSLRVDPLHFGNGTRLTVT.

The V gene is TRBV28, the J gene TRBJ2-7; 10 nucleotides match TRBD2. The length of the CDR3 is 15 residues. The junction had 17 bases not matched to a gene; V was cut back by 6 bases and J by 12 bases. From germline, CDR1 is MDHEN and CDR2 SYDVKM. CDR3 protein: CASSRASGGKETLYF. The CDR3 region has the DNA TGTGCCAGCAGCCGAGCTAGCGGGGGTAAAGAGACCCTGTACTTC. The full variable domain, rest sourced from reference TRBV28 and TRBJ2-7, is DVKVTQSSRYLVKRTGEKVFLECVQDMDHENMFWYRQDPGLGLRLIYFSYDVKMKEKGDIPEGYSVSREKKERFSLILESASTNQTSMYLCASSRASGGKETLYFGPGTRLTVT.

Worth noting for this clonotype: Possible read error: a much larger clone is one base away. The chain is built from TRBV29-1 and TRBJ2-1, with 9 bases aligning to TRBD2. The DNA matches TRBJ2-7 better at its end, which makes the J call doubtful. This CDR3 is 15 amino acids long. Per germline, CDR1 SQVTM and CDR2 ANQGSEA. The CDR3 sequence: CSGGGRLAVYNEQYF. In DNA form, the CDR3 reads TGCAGCGGGGGGGGTAGACTAGCGGTATACAATGAGCAGTACTTC.

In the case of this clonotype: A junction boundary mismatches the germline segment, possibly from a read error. CDR3 amino acids: CASSYGLAGGPLYNEQCF. CDR3 in DNA: TGTGCCAGCAGTTACGGGCTAGCGGGGGGGCCGTTGTACAATGAGCAGTGCTTC. The chain combines TRBV6-5 with TRBJ2-1, with 12 bases that match TRBD2. CDR1 and CDR2 (germline): MNHEY, SVGAGI. This CDR3 has 18 residues.